Here is one T cell receptor beta chain with its context. Authors' processing steps: Amplification of reference gene primers provided the estimated nucleated cell counts. Sequenced by immunoSEQ multiplex PCR; TCRdb stores in-frame clones only, minus some. The V and J calls and clone size were taken over from that table, and D and trimming were inferred from the DNA. This sample has some 190,000 clones, with 80% found just once. Germline V gene lookup returns CDR1 SGHRS and CDR2 YFSETQ. Trimming pared 4 bases from V and 1 base from J, leaving 14 bases between. The CDR3 is 15 amino acids. Participants, about 18 to 90 years old, spanned fewer than 30 US areas. Self-reported history from a screening survey and questionnaire set each donor's cohort. Within the 2 weeks before study entry, each person in the exposed group met a COVID-19 case. The data stem from a study of blood T cell repertoires in COVID-19.

The chain has TRBV5-1 and TRBJ1-1, with D unclear. This TCR came from a man in his 60s who had been exposed to COVID-19. The sample comprised PBMCs or T cells enriched from blood (not recorded which). CDR3 sequence (DNA): TGCGCCAGCAGCCCTTTTGAGACACCGAACACTGAAGCTTTCTTT. Its protein is CASSPFETPNTEAFF.